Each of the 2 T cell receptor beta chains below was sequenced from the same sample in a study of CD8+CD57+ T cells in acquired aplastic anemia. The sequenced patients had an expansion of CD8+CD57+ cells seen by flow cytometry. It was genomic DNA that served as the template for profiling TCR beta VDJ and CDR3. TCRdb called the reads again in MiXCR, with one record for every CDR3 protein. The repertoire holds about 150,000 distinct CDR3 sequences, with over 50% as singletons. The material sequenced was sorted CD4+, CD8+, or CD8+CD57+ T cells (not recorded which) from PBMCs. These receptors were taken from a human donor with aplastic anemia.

The CDR3, as DNA: TGTGCCAGCAGCTCCTTGGACAGGGGATACGGCTACACCTTC. Translated: CASSSLDRGYGYTF. The chain has TRBV7-9 and TRBJ1-2; 9 bases are shared with TRBD1. The CDR3 is 14 residues long. Unmatched junction bases numbered 8, after V lost 4 bases and J lost 8 bases. Germline CDR1 is SEHNR and CDR2 is FQNEAQ (reference sequence).

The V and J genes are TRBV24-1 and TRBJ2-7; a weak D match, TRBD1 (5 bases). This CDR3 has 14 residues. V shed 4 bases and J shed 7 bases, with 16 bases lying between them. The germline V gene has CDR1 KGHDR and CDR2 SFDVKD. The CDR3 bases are TGTGCCACCAGTGACAGCAGGGTTTTGGGAGAGCAGTACTTC. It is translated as CATSDSRVLGEQYF.